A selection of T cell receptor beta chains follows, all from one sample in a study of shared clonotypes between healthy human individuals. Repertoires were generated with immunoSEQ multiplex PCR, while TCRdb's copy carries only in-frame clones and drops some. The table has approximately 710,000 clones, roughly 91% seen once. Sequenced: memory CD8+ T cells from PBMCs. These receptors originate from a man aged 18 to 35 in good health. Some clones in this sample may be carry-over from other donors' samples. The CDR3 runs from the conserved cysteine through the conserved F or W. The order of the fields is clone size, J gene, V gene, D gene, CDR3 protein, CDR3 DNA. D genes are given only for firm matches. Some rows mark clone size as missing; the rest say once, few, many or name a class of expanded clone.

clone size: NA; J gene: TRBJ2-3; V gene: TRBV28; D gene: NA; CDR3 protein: CASSLRQPPDTQYF; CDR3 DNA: TGTGCCAGCAGTCTGAGACAGCCACCAGATACGCAGTATTTT
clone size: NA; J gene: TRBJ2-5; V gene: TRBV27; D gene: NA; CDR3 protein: CASSLGAGVWETQYF; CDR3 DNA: TGTGCCAGCAGCTTAGGGGCAGGGGTGTGGGAGACCCAGTACTTC
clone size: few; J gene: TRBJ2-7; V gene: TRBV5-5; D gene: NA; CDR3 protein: CASSRNTDLRQYF; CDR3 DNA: TGTGCCAGCAGCCGGAATACCGACCTACGGCAGTACTTC
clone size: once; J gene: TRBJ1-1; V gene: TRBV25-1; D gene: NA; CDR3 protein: CASSELAVAEAFF; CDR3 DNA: TGTGCCAGCAGTGAATTGGCGGTGGCTGAAGCTTTCTTT
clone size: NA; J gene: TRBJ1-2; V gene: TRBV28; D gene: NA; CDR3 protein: CASSFGSKPLGPYGYTF; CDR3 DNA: TGTGCCAGCAGTTTCGGGTCTAAACCCCTTGGGCCCTATGGCTACACCTTC
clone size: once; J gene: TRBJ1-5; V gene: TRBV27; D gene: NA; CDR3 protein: CASSLSGLGQPQHF; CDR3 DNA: TGTGCCAGCAGTTTATCAGGGCTGGGTCAGCCCCAGCATTTT
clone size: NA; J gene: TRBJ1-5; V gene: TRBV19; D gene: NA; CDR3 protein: CASSFGSYSNQPQHF; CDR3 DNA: TGTGCCAGTAGTTTCGGTTCCTATAGCAATCAGCCCCAGCATTTT
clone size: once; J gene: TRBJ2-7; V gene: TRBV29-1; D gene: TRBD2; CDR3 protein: CSARGGRAEYEQYF; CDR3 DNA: TGCAGCGCCCGGGGCGGGAGGGCCGAATACGAGCAGTACTTC
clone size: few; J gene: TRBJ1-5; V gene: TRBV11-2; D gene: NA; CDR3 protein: CASSLVGPGQPQHF; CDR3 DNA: TGTGCCAGCAGCTTAGTAGGACCCGGTCAGCCCCAGCATTTT
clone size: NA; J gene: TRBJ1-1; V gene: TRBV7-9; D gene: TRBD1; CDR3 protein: CASSPNRGMNTEAFF; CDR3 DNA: TGTGCCAGCAGCCCCAACAGGGGGATGAACACTGAAGCTTTCTTT
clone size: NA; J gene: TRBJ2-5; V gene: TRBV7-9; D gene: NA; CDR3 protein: CASSSTDNSGVETQYF; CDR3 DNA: TGTGCCAGCAGCTCGACGGATAATTCAGGGGTTGAGACCCAGTACTTC
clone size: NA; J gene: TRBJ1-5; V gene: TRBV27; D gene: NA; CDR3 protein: CASRYRDDSQPQHF; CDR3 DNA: TGTGCCAGCAGATACCGGGACGATAGCCAGCCCCAGCATTTT
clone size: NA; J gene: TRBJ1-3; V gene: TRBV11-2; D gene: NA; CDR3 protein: CASSSLDRDDTIYF; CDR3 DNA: TGTGCCAGCAGCTCCCTCGACCGCGATGACACCATATATTTT
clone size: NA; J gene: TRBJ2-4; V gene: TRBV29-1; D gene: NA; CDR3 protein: CSVGGIGNIQYF; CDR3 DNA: TGCAGCGTCGGGGGCATTGGAAACATTCAGTACTTC
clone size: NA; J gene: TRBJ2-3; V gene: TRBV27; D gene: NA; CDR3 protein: CASSLSLGYGDTQYF; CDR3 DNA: TGTGCCAGCAGTTTATCCCTAGGCTATGGGGATACGCAGTATTTT
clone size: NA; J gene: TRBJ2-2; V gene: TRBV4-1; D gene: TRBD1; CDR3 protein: CASSSPGQGWSGELFF; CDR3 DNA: TGCGCCAGCAGCTCTCCGGGACAGGGGTGGTCCGGGGAGCTGTTTTTT
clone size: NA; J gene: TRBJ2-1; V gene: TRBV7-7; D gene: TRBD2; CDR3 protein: CASSRLGTSGIISSYNEQFF; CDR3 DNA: TGTGCCAGCAGCCGACTAGGGACTAGCGGGATAATAAGCTCCTACAATGAGCAGTTCTTC
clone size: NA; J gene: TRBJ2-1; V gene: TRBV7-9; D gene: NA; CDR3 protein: CASSLGLARSYNEQFF; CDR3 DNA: TGTGCCAGCAGCTTAGGGTTAGCAAGGTCCTACAATGAGCAGTTCTTC
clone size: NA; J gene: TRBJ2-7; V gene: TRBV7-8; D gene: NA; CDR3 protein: CASSAGTGYSYEQYF; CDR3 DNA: TGTGCCAGCAGCGCCGGGACGGGATATTCCTACGAGCAGTACTTC
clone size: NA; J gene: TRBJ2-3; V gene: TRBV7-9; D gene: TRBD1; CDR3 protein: CASSLSGTASTDTQYF; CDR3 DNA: TGTGCCAGCAGCTTATCTGGGACAGCTAGCACAGATACGCAGTATTTT
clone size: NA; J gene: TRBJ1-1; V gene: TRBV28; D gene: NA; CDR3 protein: CASSALEGLNTEAFF; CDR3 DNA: TGTGCCAGCAGTGCCCTTGAGGGGCTGAACACTGAAGCTTTCTTT
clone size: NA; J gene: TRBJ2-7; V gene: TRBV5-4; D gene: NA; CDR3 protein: CASSSASPYEQYF; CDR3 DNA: TGTGCCAGCAGCTCAGCAAGCCCCTACGAGCAGTACTTC
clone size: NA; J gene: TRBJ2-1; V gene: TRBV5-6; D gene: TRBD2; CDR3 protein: CASSFLVAGYNEQFF; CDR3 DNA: TGTGCCAGCAGCTTTTTGGTAGCGGGGTACAATGAGCAGTTCTTC
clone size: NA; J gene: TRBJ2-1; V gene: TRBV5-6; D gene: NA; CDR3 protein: CASSPTARAYNEQFF; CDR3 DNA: TGTGCCAGCAGCCCAACAGCTAGGGCATACAATGAGCAGTTCTTC
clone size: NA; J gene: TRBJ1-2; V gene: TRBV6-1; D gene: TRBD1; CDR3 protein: CASSEPPSTGLGGYTF; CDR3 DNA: TGTGCCAGCAGTGAACCCCCCTCGACAGGGCTGGGTGGCTACACCTTC
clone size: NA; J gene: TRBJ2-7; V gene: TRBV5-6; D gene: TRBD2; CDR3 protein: CASSAGTSGPYEQYF; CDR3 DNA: TGTGCCAGCAGCGCGGGGACTAGCGGACCCTACGAGCAGTACTTC
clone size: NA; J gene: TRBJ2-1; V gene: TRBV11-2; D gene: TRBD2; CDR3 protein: CASSLTLGRESTYNEQFF; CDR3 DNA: TGTGCCAGCAGCTTAACTTTGGGGCGGGAGAGTACGTACAATGAGCAGTTCTTC
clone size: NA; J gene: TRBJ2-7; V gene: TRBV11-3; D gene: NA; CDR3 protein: CASSLEGGPTPYEQYF; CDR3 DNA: TGTGCCAGCAGCTTAGAAGGGGGACCGACCCCCTACGAGCAGTACTTC
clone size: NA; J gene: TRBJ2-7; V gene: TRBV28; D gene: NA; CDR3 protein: CASSSPGTPFSYEQYF; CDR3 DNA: TGTGCCAGCAGTTCCCCCGGGACACCCTTCTCCTACGAGCAGTACTTC
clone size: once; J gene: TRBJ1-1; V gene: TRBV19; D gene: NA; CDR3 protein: CASRSKGNTEAFF; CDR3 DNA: TGTGCCAGTAGGTCCAAGGGGAACACTGAAGCTTTCTTT
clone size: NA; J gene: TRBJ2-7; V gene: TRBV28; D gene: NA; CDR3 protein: CASSWHIYEQYF; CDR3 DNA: TGTGCCAGCAGTTGGCACATCTACGAGCAGTACTTC
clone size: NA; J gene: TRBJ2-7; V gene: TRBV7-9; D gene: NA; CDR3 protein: CASSLLGYEQYF; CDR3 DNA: TGTGCCAGCAGCTTATTGGGTTACGAGCAGTACTTC
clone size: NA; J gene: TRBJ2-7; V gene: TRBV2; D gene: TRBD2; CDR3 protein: CASTEGTSGRLLSYEQYF; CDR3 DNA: TGTGCCAGCACCGAGGGGACTAGCGGGAGGTTACTCTCCTACGAGCAGTACTTC
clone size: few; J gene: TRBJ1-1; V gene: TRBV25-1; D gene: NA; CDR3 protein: CASSVVGRMTEAFF; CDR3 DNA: TGTGCCAGCAGTGTTGTGGGGAGGATGACTGAAGCTTTCTTT